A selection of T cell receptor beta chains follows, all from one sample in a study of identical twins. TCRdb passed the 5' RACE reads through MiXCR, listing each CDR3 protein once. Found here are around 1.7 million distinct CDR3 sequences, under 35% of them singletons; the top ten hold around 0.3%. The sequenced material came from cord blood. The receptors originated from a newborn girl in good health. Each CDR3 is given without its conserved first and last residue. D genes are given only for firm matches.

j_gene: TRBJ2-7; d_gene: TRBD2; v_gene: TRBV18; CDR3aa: ASSPSRSSGRLSEQY
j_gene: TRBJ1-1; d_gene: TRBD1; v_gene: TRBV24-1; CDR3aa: ATSDRGQLALEAF
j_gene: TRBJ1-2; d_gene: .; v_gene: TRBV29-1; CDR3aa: SVGPRGTLNYGYT
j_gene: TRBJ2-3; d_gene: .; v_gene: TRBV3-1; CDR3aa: ASSQSGRDTQY
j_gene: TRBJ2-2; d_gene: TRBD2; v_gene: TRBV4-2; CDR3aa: ASSLGLAGGSGELF
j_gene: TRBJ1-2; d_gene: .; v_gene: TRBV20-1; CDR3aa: SARPGTGRYGYT
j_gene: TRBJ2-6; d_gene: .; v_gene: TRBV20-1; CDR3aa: SARVYGRISGANVLT
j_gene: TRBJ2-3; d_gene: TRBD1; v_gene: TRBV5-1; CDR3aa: ASSSSPGGRDTQY
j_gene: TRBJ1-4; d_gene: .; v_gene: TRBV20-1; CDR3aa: SAGRPLWGKLF
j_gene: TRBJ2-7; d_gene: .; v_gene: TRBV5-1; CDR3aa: ASSLVARPYEQY
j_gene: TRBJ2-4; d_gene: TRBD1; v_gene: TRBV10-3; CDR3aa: AISEAGTVAKNIQY
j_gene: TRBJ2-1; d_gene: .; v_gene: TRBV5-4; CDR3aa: ASSTLNKFSYNEQF
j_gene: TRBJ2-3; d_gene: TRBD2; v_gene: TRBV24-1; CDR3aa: ATNNAGGLDTQY
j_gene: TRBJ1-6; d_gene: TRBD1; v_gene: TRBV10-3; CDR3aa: AISEWGQEHNSPLH
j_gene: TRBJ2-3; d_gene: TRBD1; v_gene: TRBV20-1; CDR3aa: SAEVARGLRSTDTQY
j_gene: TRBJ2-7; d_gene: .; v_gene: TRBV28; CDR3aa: ASSRPTGAYEQY
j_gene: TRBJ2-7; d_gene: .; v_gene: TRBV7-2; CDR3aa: ASSLVGGQGYEQY
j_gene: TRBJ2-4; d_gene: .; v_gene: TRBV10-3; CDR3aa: AISDGGAIQY
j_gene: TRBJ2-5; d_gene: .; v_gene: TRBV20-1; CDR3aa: SARGVGPVGQETQY